This T cell receptor (beta chain) was captured by sequencing in a study of circulating and synovial CD4+ cells in juvenile arthritis. Broader study findings: These blood cells shared more CDR3 sequences with synovium than bulk blood. Bulk blood CD4 samples held at least an order of magnitude more or fewer genomes than CPL. Bulk blood CD4 repertoires were more diverse than these. Shared-clonotype fractions with synovium likely underestimate full repertoire overlap.

Remarks on this clone: What it binds is not known.

V gave up 2 bases and J gave up 6 bases, with 12 bases separating them. Germline values: CDR1 SGHNT, CDR2 YYREEE (reference sequence). The CDR3 covers 14 residues. The assay was immunoSEQ multiplex PCR, and TCRdb's table has in-frame clones only and misses some. The sample lists 30,000 to 40,000 clones, more than 90% occurring once. The receptor was derived from a human donor with juvenile idiopathic arthritis. The sequenced sample was CD4+ T cells from blood. The chain carries TRBV5-4 and TRBJ2-1; tentative D call: TRBD1 (5 bases). The CDR3 nucleotides are TGTGCCAGCAGCTTTGATAGGGGTTTCAATGAGCAGTTCTTC. Translated: CASSFDRGFNEQFF.